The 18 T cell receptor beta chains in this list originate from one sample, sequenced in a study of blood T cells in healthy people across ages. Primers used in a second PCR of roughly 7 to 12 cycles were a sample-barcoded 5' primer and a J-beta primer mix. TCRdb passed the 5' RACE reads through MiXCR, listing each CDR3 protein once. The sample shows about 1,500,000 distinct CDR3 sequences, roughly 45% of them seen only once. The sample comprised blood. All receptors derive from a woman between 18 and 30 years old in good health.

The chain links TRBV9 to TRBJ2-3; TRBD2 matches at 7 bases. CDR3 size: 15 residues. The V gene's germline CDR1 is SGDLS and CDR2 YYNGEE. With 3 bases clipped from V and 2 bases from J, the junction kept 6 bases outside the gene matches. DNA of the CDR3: TGTGCCAGCAGCGCACTAGCGCCTTTCACAGATACGCAGTATTTT. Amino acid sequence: CASSALAPFTDTQYF. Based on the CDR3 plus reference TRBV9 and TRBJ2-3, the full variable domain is DSGVTQTPKHLITATGQRVTLRCSPRSGDLSVYWYQQSLDQGLQFLIQYYNGEERAKGNILERFSAQQFPDLHSELNLSSLELGDSALYFCASSALAPFTDTQYFGPGTRLTVL.

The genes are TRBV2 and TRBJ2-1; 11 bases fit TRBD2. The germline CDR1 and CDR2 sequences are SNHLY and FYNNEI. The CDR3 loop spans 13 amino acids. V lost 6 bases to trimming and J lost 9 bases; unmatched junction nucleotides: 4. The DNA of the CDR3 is TGTGCCAGCAGAGGACTAGCGGGTATTGAGCAGTTCTTC. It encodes CASRGLAGIEQFF.

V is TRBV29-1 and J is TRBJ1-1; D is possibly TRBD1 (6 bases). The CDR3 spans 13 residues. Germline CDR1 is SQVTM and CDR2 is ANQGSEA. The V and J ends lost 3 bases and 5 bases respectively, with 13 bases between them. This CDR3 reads CSVEMEGGTEAFF. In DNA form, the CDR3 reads TGCAGCGTTGAGATGGAGGGGGGAACTGAAGCTTTCTTT.

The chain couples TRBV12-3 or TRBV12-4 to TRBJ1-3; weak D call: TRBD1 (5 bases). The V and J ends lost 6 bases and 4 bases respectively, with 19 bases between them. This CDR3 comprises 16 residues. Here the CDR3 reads CASSRRDSGSGNTIYF. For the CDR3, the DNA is TGTGCCAGCAGCCGACGGGACTCGGGGTCCGGAAACACCATATATTTT.

CDR3 amino acids: CASSANGYGYTF. The CDR3, as DNA: TGTGCCAGCAGCGCGAACGGCTATGGCTACACCTTC. This rearrangement joins TRBV2 to TRBJ1-2; D is unresolved. Germline V lookup: CDR1 SNHLY, CDR2 FYNNEI. The CDR3 has 12 amino acids. Trimming stripped 6 bases from V and 4 bases from J, with 9 bases between.

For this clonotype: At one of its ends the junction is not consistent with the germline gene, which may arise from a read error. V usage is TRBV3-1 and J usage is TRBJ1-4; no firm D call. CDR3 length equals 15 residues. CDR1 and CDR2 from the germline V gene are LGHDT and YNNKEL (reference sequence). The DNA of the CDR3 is TGTGCCAGCAGTCAAGCAGGAGGGTCTAATGAAAAACTGTTTTTT. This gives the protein CASSQAGGSNEKLFF.

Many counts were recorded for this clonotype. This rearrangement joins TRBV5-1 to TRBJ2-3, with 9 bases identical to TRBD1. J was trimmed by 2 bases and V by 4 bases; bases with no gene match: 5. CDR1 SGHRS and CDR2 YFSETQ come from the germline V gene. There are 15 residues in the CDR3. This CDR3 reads CASSQQGASTDTQYF. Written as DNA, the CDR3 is TGCGCCAGCAGCCAACAGGGGGCCTCCACAGATACGCAGTATTTT.

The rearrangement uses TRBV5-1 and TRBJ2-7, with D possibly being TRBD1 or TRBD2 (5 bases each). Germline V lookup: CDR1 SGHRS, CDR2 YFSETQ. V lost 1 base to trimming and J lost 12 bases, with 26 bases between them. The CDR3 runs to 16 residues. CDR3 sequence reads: CASSLYGAGLGETRYF. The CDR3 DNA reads TGCGCCAGCAGCTTGTATGGGGCAGGATTGGGGGAGACCCGGTACTTC.

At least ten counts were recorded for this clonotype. CDR3 nucleotide sequence: TGTGCCAGCAGCTCCAACCTAGCCTACAATGAGCAGTACTTC. Translating it yields CASSSNLAYNEQYF. The rearrangement uses TRBV7-9 and TRBJ2-1; D perhaps matches TRBD2 (5 bases). The DNA end is a closer match to TRBJ2-7, so the J assignment may be wrong. Per germline, CDR1 SEHNR and CDR2 FQNEAQ (reference sequence). CDR3 size: 14 residues.

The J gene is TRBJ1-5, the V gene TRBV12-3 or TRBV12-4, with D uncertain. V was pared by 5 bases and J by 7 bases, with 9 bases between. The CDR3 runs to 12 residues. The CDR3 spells CASSPLAQPQHF. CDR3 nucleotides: TGTGCCAGCAGTCCCTTGGCCCAGCCCCAGCATTTT.

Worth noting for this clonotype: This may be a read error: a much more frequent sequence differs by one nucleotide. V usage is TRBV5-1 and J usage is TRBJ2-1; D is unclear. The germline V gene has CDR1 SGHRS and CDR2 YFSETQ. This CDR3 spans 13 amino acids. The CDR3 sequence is CTSSFEIYNEQFF. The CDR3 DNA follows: TGCACCAGCAGCTTTGAGATCTACAATGAGCAGTTCTTC.

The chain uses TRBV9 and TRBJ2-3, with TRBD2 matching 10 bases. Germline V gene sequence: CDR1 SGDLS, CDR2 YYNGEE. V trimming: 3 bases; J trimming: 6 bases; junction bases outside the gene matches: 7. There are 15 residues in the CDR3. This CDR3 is CASSAQLAGLDTQYF. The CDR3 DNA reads TGTGCCAGCAGCGCCCAACTAGCGGGGTTGGATACGCAGTATTTT.

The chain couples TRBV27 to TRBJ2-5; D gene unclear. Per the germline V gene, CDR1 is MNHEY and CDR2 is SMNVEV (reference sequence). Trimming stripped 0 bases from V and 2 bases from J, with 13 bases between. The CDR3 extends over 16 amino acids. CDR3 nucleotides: TGTGCCAGCAGTTTATCGGCCCTTCTAGGGCAAGAGACCCAGTACTTC. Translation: CASSLSALLGQETQYF.

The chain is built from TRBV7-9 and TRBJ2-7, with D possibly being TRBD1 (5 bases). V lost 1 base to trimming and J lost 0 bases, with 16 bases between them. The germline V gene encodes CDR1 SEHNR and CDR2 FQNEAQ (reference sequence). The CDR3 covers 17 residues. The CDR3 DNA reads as TGTGCCAGCAGCTTAGAAAGGGGCAGGTACCACTCCTACGAGCAGTACTTC. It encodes CASSLERGRYHSYEQYF.

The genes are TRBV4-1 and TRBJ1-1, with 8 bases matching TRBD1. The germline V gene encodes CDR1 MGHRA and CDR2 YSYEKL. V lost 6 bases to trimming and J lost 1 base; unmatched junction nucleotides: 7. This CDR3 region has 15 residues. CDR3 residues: CASRPWTGKNTEAFF. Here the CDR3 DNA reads TGCGCCAGCAGACCTTGGACAGGGAAGAACACTGAAGCTTTCTTT.

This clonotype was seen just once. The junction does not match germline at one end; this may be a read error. The CDR3 DNA reads as TGTGCCAGCAGTGACTCGAAGGGGCTCTACGAGCAGTACTTC. Its translation: CASSDSKGLYEQYF. This sequence joins TRBV6-5 and TRBJ2-7; TRBD1 is a possible D gene (5 bases). This CDR3 comprises 14 residues. Looked up from germline, CDR1 is MNHEY and CDR2 is SVGAGI.

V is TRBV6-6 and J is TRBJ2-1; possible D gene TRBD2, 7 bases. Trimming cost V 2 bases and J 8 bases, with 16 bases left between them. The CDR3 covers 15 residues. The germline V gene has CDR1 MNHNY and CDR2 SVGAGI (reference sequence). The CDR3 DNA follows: TGTGCCAGCAGTTACGGGGGGGCGATGGTCGATGAGCAGTTCTTC. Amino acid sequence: CASSYGGAMVDEQFF.

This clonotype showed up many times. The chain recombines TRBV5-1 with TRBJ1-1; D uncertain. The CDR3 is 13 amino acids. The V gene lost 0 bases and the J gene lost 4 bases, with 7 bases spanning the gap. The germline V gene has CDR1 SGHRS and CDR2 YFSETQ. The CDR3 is CASSLGLSTEAFF. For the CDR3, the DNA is TGCGCCAGCAGCTTGGGTCTGTCCACTGAAGCTTTCTTT. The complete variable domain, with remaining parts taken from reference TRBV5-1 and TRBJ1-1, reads KAGVTQTPRYLIKTRGQQVTLSCSPISGHRSVSWYQQTPGQGLQFLFEYFSETQRNKGNFPGRFSGRQFSNSRSEMNVSTLELGDSALYLCASSLGLSTEAFFGQGTRLTVV.